The source of this TCR beta chain is a study of cytomegalovirus exposure and HLA in healthy donors. Findings and caveats of the study: Presence/absence results assume similar sequencing depth per donor, which may not hold. A later analysis, which compared TCR beta chains of equal frequency, found the HLA-associated ones more clonally expanded.

PCR employed 60 Vbeta and 13 Jbeta primers. Repertoires were generated with immunoSEQ multiplex PCR, while TCRdb's copy carries only in-frame clones and drops some. The sample holds about 120,000 clones, under 80% seen once. Deletions cut 1 base from V and 5 bases from J, with 14 bases between. The germline CDR1 and CDR2 sequences are SEHNR and FQNEAQ (reference sequence). The CDR3 consists of 15 residues. On this clone itself: As yet, its antigen is unknown.

The chain links TRBV7-9 to TRBJ2-5; maybe TRBD2 (7 bases). The specimen sequenced was PBMCs. This sequence was found in a man aged 55 to 70 in good health and CMV-seropositive. The CDR3 DNA reads TGTGCCAGCAGCTTAGTGAGGGGGGGCGCGGAGACCCAGTACTTC. Protein product: CASSLVRGGAETQYF.